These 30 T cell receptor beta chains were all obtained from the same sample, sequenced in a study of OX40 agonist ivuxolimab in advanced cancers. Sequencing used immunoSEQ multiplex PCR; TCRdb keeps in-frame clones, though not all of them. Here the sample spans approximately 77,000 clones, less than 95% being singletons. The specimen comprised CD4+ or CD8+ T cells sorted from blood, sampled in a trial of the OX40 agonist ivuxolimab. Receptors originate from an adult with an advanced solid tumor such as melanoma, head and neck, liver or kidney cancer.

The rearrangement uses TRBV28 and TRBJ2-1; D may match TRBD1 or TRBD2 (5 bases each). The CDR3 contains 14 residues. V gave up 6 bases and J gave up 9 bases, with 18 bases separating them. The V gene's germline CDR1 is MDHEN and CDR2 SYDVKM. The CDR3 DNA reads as TGTGCCAGCAGGTCGAGGGGACCCTTCATTGAGCAGTTCTTC. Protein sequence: CASRSRGPFIEQFF.

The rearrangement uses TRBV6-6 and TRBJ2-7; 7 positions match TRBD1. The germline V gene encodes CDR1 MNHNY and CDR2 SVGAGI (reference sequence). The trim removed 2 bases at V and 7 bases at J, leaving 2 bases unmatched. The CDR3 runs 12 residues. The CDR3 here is CASSYRGREQYF. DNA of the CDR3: TGTGCCAGCAGTTACAGGGGGCGAGAGCAGTACTTC.

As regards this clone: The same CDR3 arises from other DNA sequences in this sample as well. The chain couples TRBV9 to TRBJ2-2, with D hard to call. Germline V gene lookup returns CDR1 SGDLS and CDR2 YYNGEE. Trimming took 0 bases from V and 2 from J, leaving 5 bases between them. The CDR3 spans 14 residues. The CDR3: CASSVGGNTGELFF. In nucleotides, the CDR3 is TGTGCCAGCAGCGTAGGGGGTAACACCGGGGAGCTGTTTTTT.

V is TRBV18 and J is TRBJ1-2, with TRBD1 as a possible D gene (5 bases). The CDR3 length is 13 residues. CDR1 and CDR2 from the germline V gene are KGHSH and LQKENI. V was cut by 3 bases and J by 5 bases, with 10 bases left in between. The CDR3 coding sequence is TGTGCCAGCTCACCCGGGACGGTATATGGCTACACCTTC. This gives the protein CASSPGTVYGYTF. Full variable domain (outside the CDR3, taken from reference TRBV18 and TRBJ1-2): NAGVMQNPRHLVRRRGQEARLRCSPMKGHSHVYWYRQLPEEGLKFMVYLQKENIIDESGMPKERFSAEFPKEGPSILRIQQVVRGDSAAYFCASSPGTVYGYTFGSGTRLTVV.

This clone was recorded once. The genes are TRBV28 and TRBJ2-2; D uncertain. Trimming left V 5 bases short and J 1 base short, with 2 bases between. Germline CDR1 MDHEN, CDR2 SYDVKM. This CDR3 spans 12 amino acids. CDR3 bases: TGTGCCAGCAGTCGGAACACCGGGGAGCTGTTTTTT. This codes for CASSRNTGELFF.

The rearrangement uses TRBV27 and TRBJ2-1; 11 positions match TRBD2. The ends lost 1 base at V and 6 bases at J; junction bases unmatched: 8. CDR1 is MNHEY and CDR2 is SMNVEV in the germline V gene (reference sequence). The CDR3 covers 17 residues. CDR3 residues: CASSLLRGTSGTNEQFF. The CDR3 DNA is TGTGCCAGCAGTTTATTGAGGGGGACTAGCGGAACCAATGAGCAGTTCTTC.

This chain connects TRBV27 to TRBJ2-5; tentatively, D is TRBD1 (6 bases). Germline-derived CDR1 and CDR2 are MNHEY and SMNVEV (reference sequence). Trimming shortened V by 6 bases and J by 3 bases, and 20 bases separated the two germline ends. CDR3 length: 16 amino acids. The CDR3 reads CASRRGKGVGEETQYF. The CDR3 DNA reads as TGTGCCAGCAGGAGGGGGAAAGGGGTCGGGGAAGAGACCCAGTACTTC.

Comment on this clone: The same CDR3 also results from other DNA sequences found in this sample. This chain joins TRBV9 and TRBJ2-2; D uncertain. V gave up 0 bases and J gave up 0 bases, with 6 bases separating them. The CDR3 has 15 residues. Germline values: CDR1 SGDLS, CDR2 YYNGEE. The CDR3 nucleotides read TGTGCCAGCAGCGTAGGCGCCGCGAACACCGGGGAGCTGTTTTTT. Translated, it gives CASSVGAANTGELFF.

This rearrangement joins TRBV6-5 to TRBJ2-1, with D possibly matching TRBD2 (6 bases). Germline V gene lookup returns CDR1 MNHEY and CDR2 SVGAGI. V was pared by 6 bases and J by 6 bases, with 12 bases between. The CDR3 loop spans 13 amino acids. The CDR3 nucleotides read TGTGCCAGCAGGTTATTGCGGGGCAATGAGCAGTTCTTC. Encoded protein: CASRLLRGNEQFF.

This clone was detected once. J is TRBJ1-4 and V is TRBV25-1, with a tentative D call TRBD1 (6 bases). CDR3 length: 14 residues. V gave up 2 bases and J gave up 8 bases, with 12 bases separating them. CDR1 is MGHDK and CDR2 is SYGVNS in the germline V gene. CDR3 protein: CASSESRGGEKLFF. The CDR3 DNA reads TGTGCCAGCAGTGAAAGCAGGGGAGGGGAAAAACTGTTTTTT.

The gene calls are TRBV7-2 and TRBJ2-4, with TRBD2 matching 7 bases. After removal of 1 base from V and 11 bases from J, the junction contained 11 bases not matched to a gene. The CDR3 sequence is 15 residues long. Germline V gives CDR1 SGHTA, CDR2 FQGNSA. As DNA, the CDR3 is TGTGCCAGCAGCTTAGGGGCGGGGGTACAAAAGGTTCAGTACTTC. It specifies CASSLGAGVQKVQYF.

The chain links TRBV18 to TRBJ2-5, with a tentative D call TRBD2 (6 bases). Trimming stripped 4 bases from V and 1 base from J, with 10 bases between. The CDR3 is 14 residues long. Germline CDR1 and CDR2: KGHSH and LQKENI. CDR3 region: CASSLRDSQETQYF. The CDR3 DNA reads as TGTGCCAGCTCACTTCGGGACTCCCAAGAGACCCAGTACTTC.

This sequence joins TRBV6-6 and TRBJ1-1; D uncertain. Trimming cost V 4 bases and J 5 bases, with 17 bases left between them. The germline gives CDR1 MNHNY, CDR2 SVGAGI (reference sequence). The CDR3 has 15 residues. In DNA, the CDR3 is TGTGCCAGCAGTTTGCGAGGGAGGGAAGGAACTGAAGCTTTCTTT. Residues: CASSLRGREGTEAFF.

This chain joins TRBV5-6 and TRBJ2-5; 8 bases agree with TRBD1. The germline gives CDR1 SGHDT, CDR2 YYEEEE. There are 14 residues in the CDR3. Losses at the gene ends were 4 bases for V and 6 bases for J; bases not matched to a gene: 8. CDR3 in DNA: TGTGCCAGCAGCCCTGGACAGGGTGTAAAGACCCAGTACTTC. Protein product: CASSPGQGVKTQYF.

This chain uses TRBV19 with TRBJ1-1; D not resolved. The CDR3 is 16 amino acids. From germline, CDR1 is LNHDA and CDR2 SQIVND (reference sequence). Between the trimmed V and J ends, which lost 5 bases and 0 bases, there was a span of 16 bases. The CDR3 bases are TGTGCCAGTAGTCCTCTCCGGGCCGGAATGAACACTGAAGCTTTCTTT. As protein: CASSPLRAGMNTEAFF.

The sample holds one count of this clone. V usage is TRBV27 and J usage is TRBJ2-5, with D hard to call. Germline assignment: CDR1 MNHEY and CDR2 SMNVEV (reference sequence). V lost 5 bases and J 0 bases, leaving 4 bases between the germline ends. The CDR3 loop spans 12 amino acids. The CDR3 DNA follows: TGTGCCAGCAGTACGAACCAAGAGACCCAGTACTTC. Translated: CASSTNQETQYF.

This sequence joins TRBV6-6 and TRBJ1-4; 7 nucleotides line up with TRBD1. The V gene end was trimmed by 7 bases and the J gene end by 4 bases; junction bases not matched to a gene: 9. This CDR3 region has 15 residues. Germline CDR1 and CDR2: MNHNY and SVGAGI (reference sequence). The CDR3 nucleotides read TGTGCCAGCAAAGACAGGGAGATCGGTAATGAAAAACTGTTTTTT. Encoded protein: CASKDREIGNEKLFF.

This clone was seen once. The CDR3 region has the DNA TGTGCCAGCAGTTACCCGAGGACAGGTCGGTTGACTGAAGCTTTCTTT. It codes for CASSYPRTGRLTEAFF. This chain uses TRBV6-6 with TRBJ1-1; 7 nucleotides align to TRBD1. From germline, CDR1 is MNHNY and CDR2 SVGAGI (reference sequence). V was pared by 2 bases and J by 5 bases, with 11 bases of the junction left unmatched. The CDR3 has 16 residues.

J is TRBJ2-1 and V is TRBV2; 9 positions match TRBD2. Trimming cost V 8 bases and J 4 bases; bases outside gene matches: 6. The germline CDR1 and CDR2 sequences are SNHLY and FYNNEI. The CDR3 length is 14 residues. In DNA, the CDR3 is TGTGCCAGCCGACCCCTAGCGGGGTACAATGAGCAGTTCTTC. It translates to CASRPLAGYNEQFF. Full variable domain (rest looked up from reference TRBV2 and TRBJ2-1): EPEVTQTPSHQVTQMGQEVILRCVPISNHLYFYWYRQILGQKVEFLVSFYNNEISEKSEIFDDQFSVERPDGSNFTLKIRSTKLEDSAMYFCASRPLAGYNEQFFGPGTRLTVL.

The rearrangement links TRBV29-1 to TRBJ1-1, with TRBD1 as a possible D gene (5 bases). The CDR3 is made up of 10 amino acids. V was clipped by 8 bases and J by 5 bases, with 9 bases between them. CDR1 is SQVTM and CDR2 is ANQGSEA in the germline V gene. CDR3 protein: CSPGGTEAFF. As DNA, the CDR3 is TGCAGCCCCGGGGGTACTGAAGCTTTCTTT. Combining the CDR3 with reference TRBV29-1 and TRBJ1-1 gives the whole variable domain SAVISQKPSRDICQRGTSLTIQCQVDSQVTMMFWYRQQPGQSLTLIATANQGSEATYESGFVIDKFPISRPNLTFSTLTVSNMSPEDSSIYLCSPGGTEAFFGQGTRLTVV.

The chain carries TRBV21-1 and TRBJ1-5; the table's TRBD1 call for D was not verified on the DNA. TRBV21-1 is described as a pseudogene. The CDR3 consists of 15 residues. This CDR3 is CASSKPGQGNQPQHF. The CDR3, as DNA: TGTGCCAGCAGCAAACCGGGACAGGGGAATCAGCCCCAGCATTTT.

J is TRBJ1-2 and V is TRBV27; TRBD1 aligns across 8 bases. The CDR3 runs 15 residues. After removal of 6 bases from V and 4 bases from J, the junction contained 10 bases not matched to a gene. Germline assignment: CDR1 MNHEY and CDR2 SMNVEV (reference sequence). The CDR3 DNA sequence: TGTGCCAGCAGACCAGTGGCAGGGGGCGTCTATGGCTACACCTTC. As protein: CASRPVAGGVYGYTF.

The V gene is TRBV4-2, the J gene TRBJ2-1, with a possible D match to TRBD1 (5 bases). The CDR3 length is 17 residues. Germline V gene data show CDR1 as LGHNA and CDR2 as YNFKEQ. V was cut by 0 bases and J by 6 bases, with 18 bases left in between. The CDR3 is CASSQDVRRITGNEQFF. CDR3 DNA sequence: TGTGCCAGCAGCCAAGATGTCCGTCGCATAACAGGCAATGAGCAGTTCTTC.

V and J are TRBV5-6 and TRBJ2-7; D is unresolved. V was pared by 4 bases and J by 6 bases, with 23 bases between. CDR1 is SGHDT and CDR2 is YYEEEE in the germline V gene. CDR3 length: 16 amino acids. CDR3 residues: CASSTFGLGRSSEQYF. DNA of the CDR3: TGTGCCAGCAGCACTTTCGGTCTAGGGCGAAGTAGCGAGCAGTACTTC.

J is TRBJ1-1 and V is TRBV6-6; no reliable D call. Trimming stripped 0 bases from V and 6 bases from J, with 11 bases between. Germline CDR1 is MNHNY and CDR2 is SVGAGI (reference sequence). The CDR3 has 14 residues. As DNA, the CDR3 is TGTGCCAGCAGTTACTCGAATGATTCCCCTGAAGCTTTCTTT. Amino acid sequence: CASSYSNDSPEAFF.

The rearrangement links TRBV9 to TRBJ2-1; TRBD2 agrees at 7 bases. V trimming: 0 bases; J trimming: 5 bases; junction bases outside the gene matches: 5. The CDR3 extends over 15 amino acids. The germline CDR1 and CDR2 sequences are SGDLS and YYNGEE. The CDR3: CASSVDPSGDNEQFF. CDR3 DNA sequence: TGTGCCAGCAGCGTAGATCCTAGCGGAGACAATGAGCAGTTCTTC.

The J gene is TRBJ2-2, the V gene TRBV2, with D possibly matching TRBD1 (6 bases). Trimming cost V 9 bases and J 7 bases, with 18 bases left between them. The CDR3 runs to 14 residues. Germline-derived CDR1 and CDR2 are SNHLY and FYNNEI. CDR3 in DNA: TGTGCCAGGTCCAAGGGCAGGGACATCGGGGAGCTGTTTTTT. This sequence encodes CARSKGRDIGELFF.

This chain's CDR3 is CASSLGTAIYEQYF. The DNA of the CDR3 is TGTGCCAGCAGCTTAGGGACAGCCATCTACGAGCAGTACTTC. The V call is TRBV11-2, the J call TRBJ2-7; tentative D call: TRBD1 (6 bases). The ends were cut back, 1 base at V and 3 bases at J, with 10 bases in the middle. Per the germline V gene, CDR1 is SGHAT and CDR2 is FQNNGV. The CDR3 is 14 residues long. Together with reference TRBV11-2 and TRBJ2-7, the CDR3 gives the full variable domain: EAGVAQSPRYKIIEKRQSVAFWCNPISGHATLYWYQQILGQGPKLLIQFQNNGVVDDSQLPKDRFSAERLKGVDSTLKIQPAKLEDSAVYLCASSLGTAIYEQYFGPGTRLTVT.

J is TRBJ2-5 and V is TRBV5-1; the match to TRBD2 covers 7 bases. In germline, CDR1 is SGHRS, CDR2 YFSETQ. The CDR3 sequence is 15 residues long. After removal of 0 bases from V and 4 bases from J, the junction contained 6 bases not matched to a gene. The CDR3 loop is CASSLAAERGETQYF. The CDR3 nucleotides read TGCGCCAGCAGCTTGGCCGCGGAGCGGGGAGAGACCCAGTACTTC.

The CDR3 DNA reads as TGTGCCAGCAGCCATAGCGGGAGAGGAGACGAGCAGTACTTC. Amino acids: CASSHSGRGDEQYF. The chain carries TRBV4-2 and TRBJ2-7, with 9 bases fitting TRBD2. Germline-derived CDR1 and CDR2 are LGHNA and YNFKEQ. This CDR3 spans 14 amino acids. Trimming cost V 3 bases and J 5 bases; bases outside gene matches: 5.